The 11 T cell receptor beta chains below all came from one sample that was sequenced in a study of T-cell reconstitution after alpha-beta-depleted transplantation in children. Unique molecular identifiers were used in preparing the TCRbeta library. TCRdb re-derived calls from the PCR reads in MiXCR, one entry per CDR3 protein. This table has about 830,000 distinct CDR3 sequences, around 15% appearing once. The material sequenced was PBMCs, mostly from graft donor cells, taken 360 days after TCRalphabeta/CD19-depleted stem cell transplant. Receptors originate from a male patient younger than 18 who had a stem cell transplant for acute lymphoblastic leukemia, so the T cells may come from the graft donor.

The chain couples TRBV12-3 or TRBV12-4 to TRBJ2-5, with D perhaps TRBD2 (5 bases). CDR3 size: 16 residues. V was shortened by 3 bases and J by 1 base, with 15 bases between the two germline ends. For the CDR3, the DNA is TGTGCCAGCAGTTTTCCCTCTTTCCGGGGCCAAGAGACCCAGTACTTC. Protein product: CASSFPSFRGQETQYF.

V usage is TRBV5-1 and J usage is TRBJ2-1; TRBD2 matches at 9 bases. J lost 4 bases, V lost 8 bases, and 7 bases had no gene match. Looked up from germline, CDR1 is SGHRS and CDR2 is YFSETQ. The CDR3 is 14 residues long. Written as DNA, the CDR3 is TGCGCCAGTAACCGACTAGCGGCTTACAATGAGCAGTTCTTC. Protein sequence: CASNRLAAYNEQFF. Together with reference TRBV5-1 and TRBJ2-1, the CDR3 gives the full variable domain: KAGVTQTPRYLIKTRGQQVTLSCSPISGHRSVSWYQQTPGQGLQFLFEYFSETQRNKGNFPGRFSGRQFSNSRSEMNVSTLELGDSALYLCASNRLAAYNEQFFGPGTRLTVL.

The rearrangement uses TRBV20-1 and TRBJ2-1; the D is unclear. Trimming took 2 bases from V and 7 from J, leaving 15 bases between them. Germline assignment: CDR1 DFQATT and CDR2 SNEGSKA (reference sequence). This CDR3 spans 14 amino acids. The CDR3 nucleotides are TGCAGTGCTAGAATTCCCCCTTTACCAAATGAGCAGTTCTTC. Translated: CSARIPPLPNEQFF.

This clonotype has only a few counts. V usage is TRBV27 and J usage is TRBJ1-2; D not certain. The CDR3 loop spans 15 amino acids. Germline V gene lookup returns CDR1 MNHEY and CDR2 SMNVEV (reference sequence). Trimming took off 7 bases at V and 2 bases at J, with 17 bases between the two ends. The CDR3 loop is CASKPTQRRNYGYTF. The CDR3 DNA is TGTGCCAGCAAACCCACTCAGAGGAGGAACTATGGCTACACCTTC.

There are a few counts of this clonotype. The chain links TRBV30 to TRBJ1-2, with D perhaps matching TRBD1 (6 bases). CDR3 length equals 15 residues. The V and J ends lost 4 bases and 2 bases respectively, with 17 bases between them. The germline CDR1 and CDR2 sequences are GTSNPN and SVGIG (reference sequence). CDR3 amino acids: CAWNPGDPGNYGYTF. CDR3 coding DNA: TGTGCCTGGAACCCAGGGGACCCAGGAAACTATGGCTACACCTTC.

The V gene is TRBV29-1, the J gene TRBJ1-1; TRBD1 agrees at 8 bases. Per germline, CDR1 SQVTM and CDR2 ANQGSEA. The CDR3 loop spans 12 amino acids. V was clipped by 3 bases and J by 11 bases; unmatched bases: 8. DNA of the CDR3: TGCAGCGTTGAGGCAGGGGGCAGTAGGGCTTTCTTT. Its translation: CSVEAGGSRAFF.

The genes are TRBV7-9 and TRBJ1-5; D is possibly TRBD1 (5 bases). This CDR3 is 13 amino acids long. Germline V gene lookup returns CDR1 SEHNR and CDR2 FQNEAQ (reference sequence). The V gene lost 1 base and the J gene lost 5 bases, with 6 bases spanning the gap. The chain's CDR3 is CASSLGTYQPQHF. The DNA for the CDR3 is TGTGCCAGCAGCTTAGGGACATATCAGCCCCAGCATTTT.

The rearrangement joins TRBV7-6 to TRBJ2-3, with 7 bases lining up with TRBD2. Germline loops: CDR1 SGHVS, CDR2 FNYEAQ. The junction had 8 bases not matched to a gene; V was cut back by 2 bases and J by 12 bases. CDR3 length: 13 residues. The CDR3 DNA reads as TGTGCCAGCAGCTTACATTTGGGGGGGGAACAGTATTTT. Its translation is CASSLHLGGEQYF.

This clonotype was observed a few times. This chain connects TRBV20-1 to TRBJ2-3; TRBD2 agrees at 7 bases. V was pared by 6 bases and J by 6 bases, with 9 bases of the junction left unmatched. The length of the CDR3 is 13 residues. Germline V gene sequence: CDR1 DFQATT, CDR2 SNEGSKA (reference sequence). The CDR3 loop is CSAGRSMEDTQYF. In DNA, the CDR3 is TGCAGTGCCGGGAGGTCTATGGAGGATACGCAGTATTTT.

This clonotype was observed a few times. V gene TRBV7-8 combines with J gene TRBJ1-5; 7 bases align to TRBD1. The CDR3 runs 15 residues. From germline, CDR1 is SGHVS and CDR2 FQNEAQ. Losses at the gene ends were 5 bases for V and 1 base for J; bases not matched to a gene: 5. The CDR3 region is CASSTDRASNQPQHF. The CDR3 DNA reads as TGTGCCAGCAGCACCGACAGGGCGAGCAATCAGCCCCAGCATTTT. Together with reference TRBV7-8 and TRBJ1-5, the CDR3 gives the full variable domain: GAGVSQSPRYKVAKRGQDVALRCDPISGHVSLFWYQQALGQGPEFLTYFQNEAQLDKSGLPSDRFFAERPEGSVSTLKIQRTQQEDSAVYLCASSTDRASNQPQHFGDGTRLSIL.

This clonotype was counted only a few times. The V and J genes are TRBV24-1 and TRBJ2-7; TRBD1 matches at 8 bases. The length of the CDR3 is 15 residues. Germline V lookup: CDR1 KGHDR, CDR2 SFDVKD. V was clipped by 7 bases and J by 4 bases; unmatched bases: 11. The CDR3 bases are TGTGCCACCAGCGCGGGACAGGTGATCAAGTACGAGCAGTACTTC. It codes for CATSAGQVIKYEQYF.